This T cell receptor beta chain stems from a study of blood T cell repertoires in COVID-19. As for the study in general: Sites in the United States, Italy and Spain provided acute and convalescent COVID-19 samples. From T cells, B-cell-depleted T cells, or PBMCs came the material, which was cDNA or gDNA.

The CDR3 is 15 residues long. The trim removed 5 bases at V and 2 bases at J, leaving 7 bases unmatched. Germline V lookup: CDR1 SGHDT, CDR2 YYEEEE. In the source study's methods: Estimates of nucleated cell counts were drawn from the amplification of reference gene primers. The protocol was immunoSEQ multiplex PCR, while the TCRdb copy is restricted to in-frame clones and leaves out a portion. From that table come the V and J calls and clone size; the DNA was used to work out D and trimming. The table shows more than 150,000 clones, with around 80% occurring only once. This chain connects TRBV5-6 to TRBJ2-7; 10 positions match TRBD1. This sequence was found in a woman of 80 years or more with active or convalescent COVID-19. Sequencing input: peripheral blood. CDR3 in amino acids: CASRSGTGAPYEQYF. The CDR3 DNA sequence: TGTGCCAGCAGATCCGGGACAGGGGCGCCCTACGAGCAGTACTTC. The complete variable domain, with remaining parts taken from reference TRBV5-6 and TRBJ2-7, reads DAGVTQSPTHLIKTRGQQVTLRCSPKSGHDTVSWYQQALGQGPQFIFQYYEEEERQRGNFPDRFSGHQFPNYSSELNVNALLLGDSALYLCASRSGTGAPYEQYFGPGTRLTVT.